This TCR beta chain was observed in a study of beta chain features in type 1 diabetes. Study overall: Patients looked much like healthy donors when it came to age, gender and cell yields. Study-level points and caveats: TCRB repertoires of naive, central memory and Treg cells appeared more similar among patients than among healthy donors. Shortening that was moderate but significant affected the TCRB CDR3s of Type 1 diabetes patients in all four CD4+ subsets.

Expressed TCRB transcripts were sequenced because the entire RNA isolate underwent reverse transcription. This table comes from immunoSEQ multiplex PCR, and its TCRdb copy is limited to in-frame clones, with some not included. The sample yields 200,000 to 250,000 clones, about 9.3% seen once. The CDR3 totals 15 residues. CDR1 and CDR2 (germline): MNHNY, SVGAGI (reference sequence). V gave up 0 bases and J gave up 3 bases, with 8 bases separating them. This clone has just a few counts. Its antigen is not known. This receptor was obtained from a woman between 18 and 30 years old in good health. J is TRBJ2-2 and V is TRBV6-6, with a possible D match to TRBD1 (5 bases). Specimen: naive CD4+ T cells from blood. The CDR3 region is CASSYSPGYTGELFF. CDR3 in DNA: TGTGCCAGCAGTTACTCCCCAGGGTACACCGGGGAGCTGTTTTTT.